This T cell receptor (beta chain) was found in a study of early T cells in non-severe SARS-CoV-2 infection (dated by TCRdb to the early 2020s). Background for the entire study: Because TCR sequencing was done on bulk RNA from unsorted whole blood, the alpha and beta chains could not be paired.

Results the study describes overall, beyond this receptor: Matching against VDJdb was skewed toward anti-spike CD8 responses, likely underestimated virus-specific expansions, and missed private and CD4 specificities.

Set within a cohort of healthcare workers in London, UK, this nested case-control study involved weekly PCR testing of nasopharyngeal swabs along with blood sampling. Between 23 and 31 March 2020, the week of the UK lockdown, healthcare workers were enrolled and then followed up weekly for as long as 16 weeks. The library was obtained by 5' RACE. The sequencer was a NextSeq 500. The TCR library protocol attached unique molecular identifiers to individual cDNA molecules to correct for sequencing error and PCR bias. Both TCR alpha and beta chains were sequenced, and tight co-correlation was observed between alpha and beta sequence abundances in each sample. In the authors' own workflow: Decombinator V4 was used to perform V gene, J gene and CDR3 annotation of TCR sequences. Expanded TCRs were defined as changing significantly between any two time points under a Poisson model with p below 0.0001. TCR abundances were normalised to the total number of TCRs sequenced per sample and expressed as counts per million. MAIT TCRs were defined by TRAV1-2 paired with TRAJ12, TRAJ20 or TRAJ33, and iNKT TCRs by TRAV10 paired with TRAJ18. A search of VDJdb, accessed on 1 November 2021, was run for TCRs annotated to CMV, EBV and SARS-CoV-2, with TCRs annotated for multiple antigens excluded. Using fastp at Q25 and MiXCR, TCRdb reprocessed the public reads and kept productive beta chains. Every CDR3 protein is listed once, alongside the most common genes and DNA of its rows. TCRdb's processing, not the authors' own work, is the source of the V and J calls. The table for this sample lists about 67,000 distinct CDR3 sequences; around 10% of them were counted only once. The ten biggest clones cover 3% to 4% of the sample.

From the germline V gene (reference sequence), CDR1 is LNHDA and CDR2 is SQIVND. Relative to germline, V is 6 bases shorter and J is 6 bases shorter, with 14 bases between their ends. From the cysteine through the phenylalanine, the CDR3 covers 13 amino acids. Here the CDR3 DNA is all that survives: 39 bases in frame from base 1. As regards this clonotype: Its antigen remains unidentified. Base quality data are lacking; no much larger clone is found one base away.

The V and J segments used are TRBV19 and TRBJ2-5; the D gene lacks a confident call. The TCR comes from an adult who was a healthcare worker with PCR-confirmed SARS-CoV-2 infection or an uninfected control (not recorded which). Sequencing used whole blood. CDR3 sequence: CASSPGQRQTQYF. DNA sequence: TGTGCCAGTAGCCCGGGCCAAAGGCAGACCCAGTACTTC.